Listed here are 5 T cell receptor beta chains from one sample, sequenced in a study of T cell repertoires in cytomegalovirus infection. One entry per CDR3 protein results from TCRdb running MiXCR on the reads. The table includes over 300,000 distinct CDR3 sequences, 17% detected once. The sample was PBMCs. All receptors derive from a human donor in good health (CMV status not recorded). Some clones in this sample may be carry-over from other donors' samples.

This clonotype appeared many times. The genes are TRBV25-1 and TRBJ1-6; D is possibly TRBD1 (6 bases). The CDR3 sequence is 14 residues long. Germline V gene sequence: CDR1 MGHDK, CDR2 SYGVNS. Trimming took 2 bases from V and 7 from J, leaving 9 bases between them. For the CDR3, the DNA is TGTGCCAGCAGTGAACAGGGGCTGAATTCACCCCTCCACTTT. Protein sequence: CASSEQGLNSPLHF.

This clonotype turned up a few times. The chain carries TRBV7-9 and TRBJ2-1; D is perhaps TRBD2 (5 bases). V was trimmed by 5 bases and J by 5 bases, leaving 10 bases between them. Germline CDR1 is SEHNR and CDR2 is FQNEAQ (reference sequence). The length of the CDR3 is 13 residues. The CDR3 is CASSLPGDNEQFF. The CDR3 DNA reads TGTGCCAGCAGCCTACCCGGGGACAATGAGCAGTTCTTC.

The V and J genes are TRBV12-3 or TRBV12-4 and TRBJ1-1, with D tentatively TRBD1 (5 bases). With 5 bases removed from V and 1 base from J, the gap between germline ends came to 11 bases. The CDR3 runs to 14 residues. CDR3 nucleotide sequence: TGTGCCAGCAGTGCCGCCAGGGCGAACACTGAAGCTTTCTTT. Translation gives CASSAARANTEAFF.

This clonotype showed up many times. V and J are TRBV2 and TRBJ1-2; D unresolved. Per the germline V gene, CDR1 is SNHLY and CDR2 is FYNNEI. Trimming removed 0 bases from V and 4 bases from J, with 9 bases in between. This CDR3 has 14 residues. In DNA form, the CDR3 reads TGTGCCAGCAGTGAAGCGTTAACAGTCTATGGCTACACCTTC. It encodes CASSEALTVYGYTF.

In this sample, this clonotype turned up a few times. The chain joins TRBV5-1 to TRBJ1-5, with D perhaps matching TRBD1 (5 bases). This CDR3 has 16 amino acids. The germline gives CDR1 SGHRS, CDR2 YFSETQ. V lost 3 bases to trimming and J lost 3 bases, with 16 bases between them. As DNA, the CDR3 is TGCGCCAGCAGCTCGGGACCGCGGGATACCAATCAGCCCCAGCATTTT. It codes for CASSSGPRDTNQPQHF.